This T cell receptor beta chain was recovered during a study of blood T cell repertoires in COVID-19 (dated by TCRdb to 2018 to 2020). Study-wide context: Collaborator samples came from the United States, Italy and Spain and covered acute and convalescent phases of COVID-19. Where available, HLA class I and class II types were obtained from metadata supplied by the sample provider rather than from assay-based typing. The repertoires were released in a freely available public database intended as a resource for research on the immune response to SARS-CoV-2. The prospective study material was composed of cDNA or gDNA derived from T cells, B-cell-depleted T cells, or PBMCs. Samples came from the ongoing ImmuneRACE study (first 160 participants) plus 1,254 subjects from 6 global collaborators. Subjects who had been exposed to COVID-19, were actively infected with it, or had recovered from it provided the deeply sampled blood TCRbeta repertoires that made up the dataset. Nearly every sample came with metadata listing a de-identified subject ID, COVID-19 status, age in years and sex. On the study overall, not on this receptor specifically: The quantity of clinical and demographic metadata differed by source and by participant and was supplied without curation.

TCRbeta CDR3 regions were amplified from genomic DNA using the immunoSEQ Assay, a bias-controlled multiplex PCR. As for the original processing: Nucleated cell counts per sample were estimated from amplification of reference gene primers within the assay. To quantify the absolute abundance of each unique TCRbeta CDR3 rearrangement, sequence reads were collapsed and filtered. Productive Simpson clonality was computed per sample as the square root of Simpson's diversity index over productive rearrangements. The source is immuneACCESS, and TCRdb retained only in-frame sequences with V and J called. Part of the clones is not carried over; for the studies checked, unresolved V genes explain less than half of this, and the remainder is unexplained. V, J and clone size reflect that table, while D and trimming were determined from the DNA. The sample data list around 200,000 clones, and 87% of these were observed just once. The top ten hold roughly 6.2% of the sample.

About this clone itself: Its specific antigen is unknown. One base away there is no much larger clone; base qualities are not given.

A second Seattle source provided samples from volunteer blood donors who had recovered from COVID-19. Collaborating institutions collected whole blood in K2EDTA tubes following their own protocols. Collaborator samples were shipped for TCRbeta analysis as frozen whole blood, isolated PBMCs, or DNA extracted from either sample type. V sheds 6 bases and J sheds 1 base, leaving 18 bases between their ends. The cysteine opens and the phenylalanine closes a CDR3 of 17 amino acids. Of the read, only the CDR3 DNA is kept; its 51 bases are in frame from base 1. For CDR1 and CDR2, the germline V gene (reference sequence) lists MNHEY and SMNVEV.

This clonotype originated in a man in his 60s who had recovered from COVID-19. Recombination connected TRBV27 to TRBJ2-2; perhaps TRBD1 is the D gene, with 5 bases matching. Sequencing was performed on peripheral blood. The nucleotides are TGTGCCAGCAGGAGACAGACAGCAGCAAAGAACACCGGGGAGCTGTTTTTT. It encodes CASRRQTAAKNTGELFF.